This TCR beta chain was identified during a study of T cell clonality in common variable immunodeficiency. In its sample, this clone was seen many times. The read stops 3 residues short of the end of the CDR3; the missing end is completed from the germline J gene. The CDR3 is 14 amino acids. V gave up 0 bases and J gave up 4 bases, with 8 bases separating them. Per germline, CDR1 SGHNT and CDR2 YYREEE (reference sequence). Using immunoSEQ multiplex PCR, the repertoire was profiled, and TCRdb retains in-frame clones only, with some absent. The sample holds about 35,000 clones, and no clone turns up only once.

V and J are TRBV5-4 and TRBJ1-5, with D possibly matching TRBD1 (5 bases). Sequencing was carried out using peripheral blood mononuclear cells. The clonotype comes from a person between 18 and 75 years old in good health. The CDR3 sequence is CASSLGGANQPQHF. The DNA read from the CDR3 is TGTGCCAGCAGCTTGGGAGGGGCAAATCAGCCC.